The T cell receptor (beta chain) described here comes from a study of cytomegalovirus exposure and HLA in healthy donors. The study's findings and limits: The HLA-A and HLA-B alleles of most subjects were reportedly predicted accurately from TCR beta sequences. Sequencing probably produced one cluster of sequence variants that were highly shared.

V lost 4 bases and J lost 4; bases outside the gene matches: 11. The germline V gene has CDR1 MNHNS and CDR2 SASEGT. CDR3 size: 16 residues. This clone came up a few times. Its cognate antigen is unknown. Primers for the PCR totalled 60 Vbeta and 13 Jbeta. Assay used: immunoSEQ multiplex PCR; TCRdb lists only in-frame clones, some missing. Of roughly 150,000 clones detected, roughly 76% appear once; the ten largest clones hold 0.95% to 1.5%. The sample consisted of PBMCs. The rearrangement uses TRBV6-1 and TRBJ2-5; 8 positions agree with TRBD1. This clonotype was obtained from a female donor in good health and CMV-seronegative. DNA of the CDR3: TGTGCCAGCAGTGCCTTCTGGGGGACAGGAGGAGAGACCCAGTACTTC. Translating it yields CASSAFWGTGGETQYF.